The present T cell receptor (beta chain) was sequenced within a study of blood T cell repertoires in COVID-19. Germline loops: CDR1 MDHEN, CDR2 SYDVKM. Unmatched junction bases numbered 17, after V lost 4 bases and J lost 2 bases. The CDR3 is 19 amino acids. Sequencing used immunoSEQ multiplex PCR; TCRdb keeps in-frame clones, though not all of them. The profile shows 100,000 or so clones, approximately 86% of them singletons. The material sequenced was PBMCs or T cells enriched from blood (not recorded which). The rearrangement uses TRBV28 and TRBJ2-7; 10 bases are a match to TRBD1. This clonotype originated in a woman aged 50 to 60 who had recovered from COVID-19. The CDR3 region has the DNA TGTGCCAGCAGTTCAGACTATTCATATTCCGGGACAGGGGCCTACGAGCAGTACTTC. Translating gives CASSSDYSYSGTGAYEQYF.